The rows below give T cell receptor beta chains drawn from one sample of a study of T cells in Graves' hyperthyroidism and ophthalmopathy. MiXCR, run by TCRdb on the multiplex PCR reads, gives a single entry per CDR3 protein. The sample includes 350,000 to 400,000 distinct CDR3 sequences, about 18% of them seen just once. Sample: blood. Receptors were obtained from a woman under 30 with Graves' hyperthyroidism. CDR3s include the opening cysteine and the closing phenylalanine or tryptophan. A D gene is named only where the DNA matches it firmly. A clone size is listed for some rows: how often the clone was seen (once, few, many), or a class if it is expanded.

J gene	clone size	V gene	D gene	CDR3 DNA	CDR3 protein
TRBJ2-7	many	TRBV14	NA	TGTGCCAGCAGCCAAGATCATGTTACGCGAGGGGCCGAGCAGTACTTC	CASSQDHVTRGAEQYF
TRBJ1-2	NA	TRBV25-1	NA	TGTGCCAGCAGGGGAGCGACATTCCACACCTTC	CASRGATFHTF
TRBJ1-1	many	TRBV14	NA	TGTGCCAGCAGCGCTCCGGGACAAGACACTGAAGCTTTCTTT	CASSAPGQDTEAFF
TRBJ2-5	many	TRBV7-8	NA	TGTGCCAGCAGCCCAAGACTGGATTACCAAGAGACCCAGTACTTC	CASSPRLDYQETQYF
TRBJ2-7	many	TRBV7-2	TRBD2	TGTGCCAGCAGCATCAGCGGGGGCCCCTTCGAGCAGTACTTC	CASSISGGPFEQYF
TRBJ2-7	many	TRBV7-9	TRBD1	TGTGCCAGCAGCACCGGACAGGGCAGCTACGAGCAGTACTTC	CASSTGQGSYEQYF
TRBJ1-1	many	TRBV15	NA	TGTGCCACCAGCAGATCTAGGGAATCTGAAGCTTTCTTT	CATSRSRESEAFF
TRBJ1-2	NA	TRBV6-5	NA	TGTGCCAGCAGTTACTCCCCGAGGCCGGGAGCTTATGGCTACACCTTC	CASSYSPRPGAYGYTF
TRBJ2-5	many	TRBV2	NA	TGTGCCAGCAGTCTTACAGGGTACGAGACCCAGTACTTC	CASSLTGYETQYF
TRBJ2-3	NA	TRBV5-6	NA	TGTGCCAGCAGCTTTGTTTATGGGGTCACAGATACGCAGTATTTT	CASSFVYGVTDTQYF
TRBJ2-2	NA	TRBV20-1	NA	TGCAGTGCTAGAGGACTAAACACCGGGGAGCTGTGTTTT	CSARGLNTGELCF
TRBJ1-1	many	TRBV6-1	NA	TGTGCCAGCAGGCTCCCCGGGATTAACACTGAAGCTTTCTTT	CASRLPGINTEAFF
TRBJ2-7	NA	TRBV14	TRBD2	TGTGCCAGCAGCCAAGACGGGGGGAGGTTATACGAGCAGTACTTC	CASSQDGGRLYEQYF
TRBJ2-7	few	TRBV5-1	NA	TGCGCCAGCAGCTTGGTTGGTGCAGGGTCCTACGAGCAGTACTTC	CASSLVGAGSYEQYF
TRBJ1-5	NA	TRBV19	NA	TGTGCCAGTAGTATCGGACGGAATCAGCCCCAGCATTTT	CASSIGRNQPQHF
TRBJ2-5	NA	TRBV24-1	NA	TGTGCCACCAGTGGACCCTCAGGGTGGAAGGGAGAGACCCAGTACTTC	CATSGPSGWKGETQYF
TRBJ1-1	many	TRBV2	NA	TGTGCCAGCATGCGACCCCCCACTGAAGCTTTCTTT	CASMRPPTEAFF
TRBJ1-5	NA	TRBV18	NA	TGTGCCAGCTCACCACCGGTTAGGGGCGGACCCCAGCATTTT	CASSPPVRGGPQHF
TRBJ1-2	many	TRBV4-1	NA	TGCGCCAGCAGCCAAGAATGGGGGCAGGGAGTCTCTGGCTACACCTTC	CASSQEWGQGVSGYTF
TRBJ2-7	few	TRBV24-1	NA	TGTGCCACCAGTGATGCTTCAAGGACAGCCTCCTACGAGCAGTACTTC	CATSDASRTASYEQYF
TRBJ1-1	NA	TRBV6-1	NA	TGTGCCAGCAGTGAGGGCAGGAACACTGATGCTTTCTTT	CASSEGRNTDAFF
TRBJ2-2	NA	TRBV20-1	NA	TGCAGTGCTAAAGGGATTGATGCCGGGGAGCTGTTTTTT	CSAKGIDAGELFF
TRBJ2-5	many	TRBV7-7	NA	TGTGCTAGCAGCTTCACTAGGGGGGAGACCCAGTACTTC	CASSFTRGETQYF
TRBJ1-5	many	TRBV6-5	TRBD1	TGTGCCAGCAGTTACACGTGGGACAGGGCTCAGCCCCAGCATTTT	CASSYTWDRAQPQHF
TRBJ1-2	NA	TRBV20-1	TRBD1	TGCAGTGCCATTCCAACAGGGGCAACTAACTATGGCTACACCTTC	CSAIPTGATNYGYTF
TRBJ2-5	many	TRBV20-1	NA	TGCAGTGCTATTGAGGGGCAAGAGACCCAGTACTTC	CSAIEGQETQYF
TRBJ2-7	NA	TRBV30	NA	TGTGCCTGGGGCATCTACGAGCAGTACTTC	CAWGIYEQYF
TRBJ2-7	many	TRBV10-2	NA	TGCGCCAGCAGTGAGTCCGCCGGCACCTACGAGCAGTACTTC	CASSESAGTYEQYF
TRBJ1-2	many	TRBV20-1	NA	TGCAGTGCTTCCTCAGCCGGGCAAGGGAAGGACTATGGCTACACCTTC	CSASSAGQGKDYGYTF
TRBJ2-7	medium-sized	TRBV6-1	NA	TGTGCCAGCAGTGAAAGGGGGGACGCTTCCTACGAGCAGTACTTC	CASSERGDASYEQYF
TRBJ1-1	NA	TRBV20-1	NA	TGCAGTGCTAGAGGTGTCCTGGGCTCTGAAGCTTTCTTT	CSARGVLGSEAFF
TRBJ1-2	many	TRBV4-1	TRBD1	TGCGCCAGCAGCCAAGTGAGGACAGGGGGCGGCTACACCTTC	CASSQVRTGGGYTF
TRBJ1-2	many	TRBV29-1	NA	TGCAGCGCTGGGGGCCCTGGCTATGGCTACACCTTC	CSAGGPGYGYTF
TRBJ1-2	many	TRBV11-1	TRBD1	TGTGCCAGCAGCAGAACCGGGACAGGGGGGGACTATGGCTACACCTTC	CASSRTGTGGDYGYTF
TRBJ1-2	many	TRBV20-1	TRBD1	TGCAGTGCTAGTGGGGACAGTATTAACTATGGCTACACCTTC	CSASGDSINYGYTF
TRBJ1-5	NA	TRBV3-1	NA	TGTGCCAGCAGCCAGTTGGGTCAGCCCCAGCATTTT	CASSQLGQPQHF
TRBJ2-5	NA	TRBV12-3/TRBV12-4	TRBD1	TGTGCCAGCAGTTCAACCGGGACAGGGTTTGGCGAGACCCAGTACTTC	CASSSTGTGFGETQYF
TRBJ1-1	NA	TRBV6-2/TRBV6-3	TRBD1	TGTGCCAGCATCCAACAGGGGTACGCTGAAGCTTTCTTT	CASIQQGYAEAFF
TRBJ2-7	many	TRBV3-1	TRBD2	TGTGCCAGCACCCCCTATGGACTAGCGCCATCCTACGAGCAGTACTTC	CASTPYGLAPSYEQYF
TRBJ2-5	many	TRBV24-1	NA	TGTGCCACCAGTGAATCCGGGACTCACGGAGAGACCCAGTACTTC	CATSESGTHGETQYF
TRBJ1-1	many	TRBV2	TRBD1	TGTGCCAGCAGTAAAGGGACAGCCAACACTGAAGCTTTCTTT	CASSKGTANTEAFF
TRBJ1-3	many	TRBV6-5	NA	TGTGCCAGCAGTTACGGTGGAACCCCTGGAAACACCATATATTTT	CASSYGGTPGNTIYF
TRBJ2-7	few	TRBV15	TRBD2	TGTGCCACCAGCGACTCTAGCGGGGGGGCCTACGAGCAGTACTTC	CATSDSSGGAYEQYF
TRBJ2-7	many	TRBV4-1	TRBD2	TGCGCCAGCAGCCAAGTCCCGGGACTAGCGGCTAAATACGAGCAGTACTTC	CASSQVPGLAAKYEQYF
TRBJ1-1	many	TRBV7-9	NA	TGTGCCAGCAGCGGCCAGGAGTCCGGGGTTGAAGCTTTCTTT	CASSGQESGVEAFF
TRBJ1-1	many	TRBV10-3	TRBD1	TGTGCCCTCAGAGGACAGGGGCGACTGAACACTGAAGCTTTCTTT	CALRGQGRLNTEAFF
TRBJ1-2	many	TRBV29-1	NA	TGCAGCGTTGGACACGAGAAGTATGGCTACACCTTC	CSVGHEKYGYTF
TRBJ2-2	many	TRBV5-6	TRBD1	TGTGCCAGCAGCTTCGGGACAGGGTCCGCCGGGGAGCTGTTTTTT	CASSFGTGSAGELFF
TRBJ2-7	NA	TRBV10-3	NA	TGTGCCATCAGTACCATTGACATCCACGAGCAGTACTTC	CAISTIDIHEQYF
TRBJ2-5	many	TRBV29-1	NA	TGCAGCGGGGGTGCGGGGGCCCAAGAGACCCAGTACTTC	CSGGAGAQETQYF
TRBJ1-2	many	TRBV5-6	TRBD1	TGTGCCAGCAGCTTGTCTGCAGGGGGCTACTATGGCTACACCTTC	CASSLSAGGYYGYTF